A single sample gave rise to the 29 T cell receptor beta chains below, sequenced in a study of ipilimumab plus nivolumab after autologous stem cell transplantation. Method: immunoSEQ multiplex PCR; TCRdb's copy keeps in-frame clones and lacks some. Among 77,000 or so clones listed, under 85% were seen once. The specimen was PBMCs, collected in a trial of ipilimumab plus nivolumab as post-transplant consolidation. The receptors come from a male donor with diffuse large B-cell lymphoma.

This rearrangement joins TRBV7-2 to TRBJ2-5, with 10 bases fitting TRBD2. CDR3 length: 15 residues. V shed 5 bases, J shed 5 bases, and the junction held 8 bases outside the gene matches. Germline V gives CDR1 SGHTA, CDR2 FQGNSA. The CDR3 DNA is TGTGCCAGCAGCAGCGGGGGGGCCCGATTGGAGACCCAGTACTTC. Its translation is CASSSGGARLETQYF.

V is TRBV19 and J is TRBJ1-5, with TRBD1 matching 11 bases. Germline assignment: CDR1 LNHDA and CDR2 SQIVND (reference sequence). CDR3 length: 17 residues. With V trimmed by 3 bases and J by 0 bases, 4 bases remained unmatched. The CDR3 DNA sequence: TGTGCCAGTAGTATGGGACAGGGGGGTACTAGCAATCAGCCCCAGCATTTT. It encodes CASSMGQGGTSNQPQHF.

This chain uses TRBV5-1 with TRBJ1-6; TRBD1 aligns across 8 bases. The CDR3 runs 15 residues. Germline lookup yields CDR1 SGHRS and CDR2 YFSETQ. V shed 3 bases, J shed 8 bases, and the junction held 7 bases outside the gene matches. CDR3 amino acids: CASSWGTGSYSPLHF. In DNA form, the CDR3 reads TGCGCCAGCAGCTGGGGGACAGGCAGCTATTCACCCCTCCACTTT.

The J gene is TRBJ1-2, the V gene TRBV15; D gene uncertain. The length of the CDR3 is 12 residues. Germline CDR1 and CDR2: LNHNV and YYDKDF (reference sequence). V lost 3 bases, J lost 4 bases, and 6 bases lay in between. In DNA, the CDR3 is TGTGCCACCAGCAGCGACCGCTATGGCTACACCTTC. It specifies CATSSDRYGYTF.

Here the CDR3 DNA reads TGCGCCAGCAGCTCCACGACAGGGTCCGATACGCAGTATTTT. Its translation is CASSSTTGSDTQYF. The V and J genes are TRBV5-1 and TRBJ2-3; 7 bases align to TRBD1. After removal of 3 bases from V and 6 bases from J, the junction contained 7 bases not matched to a gene. This CDR3 is 14 amino acids long. Germline values: CDR1 SGHRS, CDR2 YFSETQ.

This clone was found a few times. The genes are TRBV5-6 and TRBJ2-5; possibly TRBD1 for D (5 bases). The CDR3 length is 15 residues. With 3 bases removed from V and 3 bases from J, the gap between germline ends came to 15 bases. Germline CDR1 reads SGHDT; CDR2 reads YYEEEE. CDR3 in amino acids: CASSSLFRVEETQYF. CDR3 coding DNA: TGTGCCAGCAGCTCCCTTTTCAGGGTGGAAGAGACCCAGTACTTC.

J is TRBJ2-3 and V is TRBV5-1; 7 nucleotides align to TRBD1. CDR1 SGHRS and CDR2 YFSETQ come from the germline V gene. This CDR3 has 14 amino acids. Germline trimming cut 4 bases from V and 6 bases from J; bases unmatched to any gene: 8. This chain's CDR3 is CASSPQGWGDTQYF. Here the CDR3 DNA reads TGCGCCAGCAGCCCACAGGGGTGGGGGGATACGCAGTATTTT.

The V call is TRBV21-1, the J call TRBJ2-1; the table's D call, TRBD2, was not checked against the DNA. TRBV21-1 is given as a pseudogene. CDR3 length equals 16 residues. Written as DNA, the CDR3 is TGTGCCAGCAGCAAACGGGGGGCGAGCTCCTACAATGAGCAGTTCTTC. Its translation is CASSKRGASSYNEQFF.

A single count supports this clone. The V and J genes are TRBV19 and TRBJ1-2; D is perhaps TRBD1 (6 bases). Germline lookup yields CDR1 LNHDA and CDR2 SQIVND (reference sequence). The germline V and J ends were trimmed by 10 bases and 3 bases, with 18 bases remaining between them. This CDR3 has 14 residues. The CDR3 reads CATHPQGIYYGYTF. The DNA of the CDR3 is TGTGCCACCCACCCTCAGGGGATCTACTATGGCTACACCTTC.

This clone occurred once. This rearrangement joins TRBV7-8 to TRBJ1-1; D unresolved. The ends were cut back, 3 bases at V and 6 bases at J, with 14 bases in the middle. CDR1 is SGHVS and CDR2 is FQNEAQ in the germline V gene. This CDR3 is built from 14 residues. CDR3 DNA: TGTGCCAGCAGCTTTTTCGGTATAGGCGCTGAAGCTTTCTTT. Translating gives CASSFFGIGAEAFF.

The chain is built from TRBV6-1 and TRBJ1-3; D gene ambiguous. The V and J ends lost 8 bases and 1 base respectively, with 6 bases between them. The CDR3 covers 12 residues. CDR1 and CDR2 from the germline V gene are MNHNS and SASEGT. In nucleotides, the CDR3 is TGTGCCAGCGAAGGGTCTGGAAACACCATATATTTT. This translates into CASEGSGNTIYF.

This chain's CDR3 is CASSPRDPTLVGELFF. CDR3 nucleotides: TGTGCCAGCAGTCCCCGGGACCCGACATTAGTCGGGGAGCTGTTTTTT. The rearrangement links TRBV27 to TRBJ2-2; tentatively, D is TRBD1 or TRBD2 (5 bases each). Trimming left V 5 bases short and J 7 bases short, with 20 bases between. This CDR3 region has 16 residues. The V gene's germline CDR1 is MNHEY and CDR2 SMNVEV (reference sequence).

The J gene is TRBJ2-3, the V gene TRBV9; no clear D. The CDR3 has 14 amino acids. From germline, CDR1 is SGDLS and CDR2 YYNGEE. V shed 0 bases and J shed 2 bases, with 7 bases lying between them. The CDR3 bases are TGTGCCAGCAGCGTAGCAGCTCCCACAGATACGCAGTATTTT. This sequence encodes CASSVAAPTDTQYF.

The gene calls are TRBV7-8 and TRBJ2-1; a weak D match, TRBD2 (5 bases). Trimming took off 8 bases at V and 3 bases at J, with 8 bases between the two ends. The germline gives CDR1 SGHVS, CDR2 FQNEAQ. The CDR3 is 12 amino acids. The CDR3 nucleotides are TGTGCCAGCCGGGGATTCTACAATGAGCAGTTCTTC. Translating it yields CASRGFYNEQFF.

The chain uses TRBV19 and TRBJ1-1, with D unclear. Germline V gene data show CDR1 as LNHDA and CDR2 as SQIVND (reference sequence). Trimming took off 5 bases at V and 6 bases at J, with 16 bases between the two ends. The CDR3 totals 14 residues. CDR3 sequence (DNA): TGTGCCAGTAGTCCCGGAGAGTGGTGGGCTGAAGCTTTCTTT. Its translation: CASSPGEWWAEAFF.

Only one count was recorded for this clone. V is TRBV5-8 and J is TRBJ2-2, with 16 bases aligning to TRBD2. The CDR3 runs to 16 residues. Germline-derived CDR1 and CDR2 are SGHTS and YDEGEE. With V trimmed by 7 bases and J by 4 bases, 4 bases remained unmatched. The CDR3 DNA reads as TGTGCCAGCGCCGGGACTAGCGGGGGGGTCACCGGGGAGCTGTTTTTT. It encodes CASAGTSGGVTGELFF.

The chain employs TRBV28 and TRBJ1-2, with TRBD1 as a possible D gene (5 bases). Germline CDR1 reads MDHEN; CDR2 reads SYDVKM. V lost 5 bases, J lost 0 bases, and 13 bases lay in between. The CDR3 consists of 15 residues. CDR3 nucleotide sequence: TGTGCCAGCAGTCCCGAGGGGCGCGCTAACTATGGCTACACCTTC. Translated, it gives CASSPEGRANYGYTF.

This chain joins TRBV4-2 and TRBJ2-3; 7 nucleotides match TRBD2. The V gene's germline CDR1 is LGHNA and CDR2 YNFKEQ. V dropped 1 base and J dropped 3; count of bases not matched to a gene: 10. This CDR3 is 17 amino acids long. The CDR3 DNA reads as TGTGCCAGCAGCCAAGTGGGCGCGGGGGAGAGGACAGATACGCAGTATTTT. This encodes CASSQVGAGERTDTQYF.

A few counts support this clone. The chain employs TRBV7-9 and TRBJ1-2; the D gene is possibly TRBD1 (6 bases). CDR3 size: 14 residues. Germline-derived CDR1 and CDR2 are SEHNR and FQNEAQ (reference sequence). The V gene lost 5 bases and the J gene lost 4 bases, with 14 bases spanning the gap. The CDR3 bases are TGTGCCAGCAGCCATCTAGACAGGTCCTATGGCTACACCTTC. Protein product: CASSHLDRSYGYTF.

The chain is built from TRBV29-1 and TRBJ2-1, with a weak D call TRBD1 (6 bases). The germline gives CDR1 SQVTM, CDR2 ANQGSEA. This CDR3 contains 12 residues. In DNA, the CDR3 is TGCAGTGAACGGACAGATTACAATGAGCAGTTCTTC. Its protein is CSERTDYNEQFF.

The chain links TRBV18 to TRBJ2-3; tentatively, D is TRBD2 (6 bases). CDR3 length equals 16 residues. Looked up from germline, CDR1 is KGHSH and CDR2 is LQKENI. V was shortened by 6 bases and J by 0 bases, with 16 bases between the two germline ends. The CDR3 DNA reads TGTGCCAGCTCCCGCCTCGGGGGTCCCAGCACAGATACGCAGTATTTT. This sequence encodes CASSRLGGPSTDTQYF.

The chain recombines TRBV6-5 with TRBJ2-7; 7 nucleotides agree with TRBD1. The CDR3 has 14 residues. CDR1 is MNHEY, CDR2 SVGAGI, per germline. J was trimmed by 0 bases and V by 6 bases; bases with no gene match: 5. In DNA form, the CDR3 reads TGTGCCAGCAGGTCCGGGACAGCCTCCTACGAGCAGTACTTC. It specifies CASRSGTASYEQYF.

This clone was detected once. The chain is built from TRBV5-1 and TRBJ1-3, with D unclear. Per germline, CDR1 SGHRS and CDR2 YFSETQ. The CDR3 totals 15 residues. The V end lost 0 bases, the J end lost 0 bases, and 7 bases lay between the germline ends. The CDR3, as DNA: TGCGCCAGCAGCTTGGACAAGCCCTCTGGAAACACCATATATTTT. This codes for CASSLDKPSGNTIYF.

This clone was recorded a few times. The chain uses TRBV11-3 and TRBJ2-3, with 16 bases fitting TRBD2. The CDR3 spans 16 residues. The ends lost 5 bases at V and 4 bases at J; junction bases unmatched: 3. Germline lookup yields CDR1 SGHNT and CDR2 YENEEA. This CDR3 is CASSPGLAGGPDTQYF. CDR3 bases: TGTGCCAGCAGCCCGGGACTAGCGGGGGGGCCAGATACGCAGTATTTT. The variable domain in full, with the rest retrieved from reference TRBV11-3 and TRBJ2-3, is EAGVVQSPRYKIIEKKQPVAFWCNPISGHNTLYWYLQNLGQGPELLIRYENEEAVDDSQLPKDRFSAERLKGVDSTLKIQPAELGDSAVYLCASSPGLAGGPDTQYFGPGTRLTVL.

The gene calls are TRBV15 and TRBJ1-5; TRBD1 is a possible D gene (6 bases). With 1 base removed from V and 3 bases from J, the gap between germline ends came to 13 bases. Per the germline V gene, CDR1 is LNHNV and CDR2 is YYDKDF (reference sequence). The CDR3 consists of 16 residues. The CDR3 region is CATSRGAGGVNQPQHF. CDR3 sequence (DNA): TGTGCCACCAGCAGAGGGGCGGGGGGCGTCAATCAGCCCCAGCATTTT.

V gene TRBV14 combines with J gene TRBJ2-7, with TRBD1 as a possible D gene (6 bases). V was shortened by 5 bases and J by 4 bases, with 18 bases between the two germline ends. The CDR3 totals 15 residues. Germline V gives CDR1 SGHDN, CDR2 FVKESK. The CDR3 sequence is CASSEIGAGAYEQYF. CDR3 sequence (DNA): TGTGCCAGCAGCGAGATTGGGGCAGGGGCTTACGAGCAGTACTTC. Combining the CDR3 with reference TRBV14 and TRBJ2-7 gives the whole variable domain EAGVTQFPSHSVIEKGQTVTLRCDPISGHDNLYWYRRVMGKEIKFLLHFVKESKQDESGMPNNRFLAERTGGTYSTLKVQPAELEDSGVYFCASSEIGAGAYEQYFGPGTRLTVT.

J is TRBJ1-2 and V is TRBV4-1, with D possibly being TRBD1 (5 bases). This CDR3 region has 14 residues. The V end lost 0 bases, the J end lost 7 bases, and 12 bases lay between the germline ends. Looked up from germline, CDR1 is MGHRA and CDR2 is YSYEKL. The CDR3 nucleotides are TGCGCCAGCAGCCAAGACGGAGGGGTTGGTGGCTACACCTTC. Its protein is CASSQDGGVGGYTF.

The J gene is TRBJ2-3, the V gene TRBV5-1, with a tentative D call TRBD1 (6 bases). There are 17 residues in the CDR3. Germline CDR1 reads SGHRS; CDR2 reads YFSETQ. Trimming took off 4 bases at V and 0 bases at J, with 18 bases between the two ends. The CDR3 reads CASSPGTGQYSTDTQYF. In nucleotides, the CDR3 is TGCGCCAGCAGCCCTGGTACAGGGCAATATAGCACAGATACGCAGTATTTT.

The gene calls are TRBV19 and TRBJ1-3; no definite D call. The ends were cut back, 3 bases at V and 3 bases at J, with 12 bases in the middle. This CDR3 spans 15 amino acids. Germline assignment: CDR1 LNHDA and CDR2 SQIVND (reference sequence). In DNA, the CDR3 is TGTGCCAGTAGTATCTCGTCCGGGAATGGAAACACCATATATTTT. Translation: CASSISSGNGNTIYF.